This T cell receptor (beta chain) was sequenced in a study of cytomegalovirus exposure and HLA in healthy donors. PCR used 60 Vbeta primers and 13 Jbeta primers. Measured with immunoSEQ multiplex PCR; TCRdb has only the in-frame clones, and not every one. The data contain 130,000 or so clones, under 80% of them singletons. In germline, CDR1 is SNHLY, CDR2 FYNNEI. Trimming stripped 1 base from V and 1 base from J, with 6 bases between. CDR3 length: 14 residues. This chain links TRBV2 with TRBJ2-3; no clear D. The source of this sequence is a man younger than 30 in good health and CMV-seropositive. Sequenced material: PBMCs. CDR3 in amino acids: CASSEGARTDTQYF. The CDR3 DNA sequence: TGTGCCAGCAGTGAAGGGGCCCGCACAGATACGCAGTATTTT.